Listed here are 6 T cell receptor beta chains from one sample, sequenced in a study of T cell changes during pregnancy in multiple sclerosis. Produced via immunoSEQ multiplex PCR; TCRdb's table is partial and in-frame only. The sample holds tens of thousands of clones, around 92% seen once. The input for sequencing was peripheral blood, taken after pregnancy. The receptors originated from a female donor with multiple sclerosis, enrolled in a pregnancy study.

This clone has more than one count but fewer than ten. The CDR3 region is CASRNRDQPQHF. CDR3 coding DNA: TGTGCCAGTAGGAACAGGGACCAGCCCCAGCATTTT. This rearrangement joins TRBV19 to TRBJ1-5, with D perhaps matching TRBD1 (6 bases). V lost 6 bases and J 7 bases, leaving 10 bases between the germline ends. Germline CDR1 is LNHDA and CDR2 is SQIVND (reference sequence). The CDR3 is 12 residues long.

This chain joins TRBV30 and TRBJ2-5, with D tentatively TRBD1 (6 bases). Per the germline V gene, CDR1 is GTSNPN and CDR2 is SVGIG (reference sequence). The CDR3 length is 12 residues. For the CDR3, the DNA is TGTGCTCGGACAGACCAACAAGAGACCCAGTACTTC. It yields the protein CARTDQQETQYF.

The chain combines TRBV6-5 with TRBJ2-7; D is undetermined. The V gene's germline CDR1 is MNHEY and CDR2 SVGAGI. The CDR3 is 14 residues long. V gave up 0 bases and J gave up 3 bases, with 9 bases separating them. CDR3 in amino acids: CASSYSGVDYEQYF. CDR3 DNA: TGTGCCAGCAGTTACTCAGGAGTGGACTACGAGCAGTACTTC.

This chain links TRBV30 with TRBJ1-5; D perhaps matches TRBD1 (5 bases). Trimming took 2 bases from V and 3 from J, leaving 17 bases between them. This CDR3 has 16 amino acids. The germline gives CDR1 GTSNPN, CDR2 SVGIG (reference sequence). CDR3: CAWSKRGPPFNQPQHF. The CDR3 DNA sequence: TGTGCCTGGAGTAAAAGGGGCCCACCATTCAATCAGCCCCAGCATTTT. Full variable domain (remainder filled in from reference TRBV30 and TRBJ1-5): SQTIHQWPATLVQPVGSPLSLECTVEGTSNPNLYWYRQAAGRGLQLLFYSVGIGQISSEVPQNLSASRPQDRQFILSSKKLLLSDSGFYLCAWSKRGPPFNQPQHFGDGTRLSIL.

DNA for the CDR3: TGCGCCAGCAGCTTGGGACAGATGGGCACAGATACGCAGTATTTT. Protein product: CASSLGQMGTDTQYF. The chain links TRBV5-1 to TRBJ2-3; D possibly corresponds to TRBD1 (5 bases). The CDR3 totals 15 residues. Germline V gene sequence: CDR1 SGHRS, CDR2 YFSETQ. Trimming removed 0 bases at V and 1 base at J, with 9 bases between.

This chain uses TRBV5-4 with TRBJ2-5, with 11 bases that match TRBD1. Germline values: CDR1 SGHNT, CDR2 YYREEE (reference sequence). The CDR3 consists of 13 residues. Unmatched junction bases numbered 4, after V lost 3 bases and J lost 9 bases. The CDR3 is CASSSQGQGAQYF. In DNA, the CDR3 is TGTGCCAGCAGCTCACAGGGACAGGGGGCCCAGTACTTC.